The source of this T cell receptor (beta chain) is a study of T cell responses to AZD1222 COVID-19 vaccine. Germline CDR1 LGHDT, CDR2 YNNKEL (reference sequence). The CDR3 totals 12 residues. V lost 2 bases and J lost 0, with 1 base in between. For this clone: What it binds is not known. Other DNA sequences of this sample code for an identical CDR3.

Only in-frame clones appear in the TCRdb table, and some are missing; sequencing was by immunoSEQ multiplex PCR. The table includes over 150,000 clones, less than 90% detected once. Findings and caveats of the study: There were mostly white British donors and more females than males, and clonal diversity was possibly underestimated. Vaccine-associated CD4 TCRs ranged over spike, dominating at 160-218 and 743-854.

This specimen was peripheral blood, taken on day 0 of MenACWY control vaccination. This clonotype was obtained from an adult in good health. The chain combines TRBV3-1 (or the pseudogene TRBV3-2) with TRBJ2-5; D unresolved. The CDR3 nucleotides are TGTGCCAGCAGCCAAAACCAAGAGACCCAGTACTTC. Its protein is CASSQNQETQYF.